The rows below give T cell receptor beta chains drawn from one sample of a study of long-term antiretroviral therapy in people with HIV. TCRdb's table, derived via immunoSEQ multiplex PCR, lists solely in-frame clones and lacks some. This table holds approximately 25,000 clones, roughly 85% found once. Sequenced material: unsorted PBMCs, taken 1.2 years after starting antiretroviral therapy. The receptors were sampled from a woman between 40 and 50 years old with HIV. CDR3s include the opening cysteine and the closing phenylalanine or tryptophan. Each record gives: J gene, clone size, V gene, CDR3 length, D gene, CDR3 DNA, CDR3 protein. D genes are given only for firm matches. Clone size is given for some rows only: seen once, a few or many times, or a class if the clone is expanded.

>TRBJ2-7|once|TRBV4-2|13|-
TGTGCCAGCAGCCAAGCTTTGCTCCGGGAGCAGTACTTC
CASSQALLREQYF
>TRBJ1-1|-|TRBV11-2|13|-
TGTGCCAGCAGCTTAGATTCTTCTCCGCGGGCTTTCTTT
CASSLDSSPRAFF
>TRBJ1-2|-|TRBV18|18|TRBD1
TGTGCCAGCTCACCTCTCCGAACAGGGGGCTCGGACAACTATGGCTACACCTTC
CASSPLRTGGSDNYGYTF
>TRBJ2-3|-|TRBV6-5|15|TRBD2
TGTGCCACCCATGGGCGGAGCGGGGGGTCAGATACGCAGTATTTT
CATHGRSGGSDTQYF
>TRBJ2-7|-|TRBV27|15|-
TGTGCCAGCAGTTTATCTTACATCTACCCCTACGAGCAGTACTTC
CASSLSYIYPYEQYF
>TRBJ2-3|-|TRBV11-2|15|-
TGTGCCAGCAGCGCACGGACAGCAGGCACAGATACGCAGTATTTT
CASSARTAGTDTQYF
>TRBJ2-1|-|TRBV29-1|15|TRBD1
TGCAGCGTTACAGGGGACGAGGGGACCTACAATGAGCAGTTCTTC
CSVTGDEGTYNEQFF
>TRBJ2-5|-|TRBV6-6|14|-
TGTGCCAGCAGTTACTCTGCAGGGCCAGAGACCCAGTACTTC
CASSYSAGPETQYF
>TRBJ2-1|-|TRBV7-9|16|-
TGTGCCAGCAGCTTTCCTAGTAGCGCTATTAAAAATGAGCAGTTCTTC
CASSFPSSAIKNEQFF
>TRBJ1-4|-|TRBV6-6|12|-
TGTGCCAGCAGTTACGGCCCTAGGGAACTGTTTTTT
CASSYGPRELFF
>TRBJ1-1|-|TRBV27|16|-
TGTGCCAGCAGTGCGTTGGGGGGGGGAATGAACACTGAAGCTTTCTTT
CASSALGGGMNTEAFF
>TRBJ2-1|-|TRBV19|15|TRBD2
TGTGCCAGTAGGGGACTAGCGGAACTTTACAATGAGCAGTTCTTC
CASRGLAELYNEQFF
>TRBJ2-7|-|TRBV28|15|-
TGTGCCAGCAGTTCCCTTGGCGGGACCTCCTACGAGCAGTACTTC
CASSSLGGTSYEQYF
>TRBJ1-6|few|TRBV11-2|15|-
TGTGCCAGCAGCCGGTCGGGGAGAGGTAATTCACCCCTCCACTTT
CASSRSGRGNSPLHF
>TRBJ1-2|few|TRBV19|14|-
TGTGCCAGTAGTATAGGGGGAGCCGGTTCTGGCTACACCTTC
CASSIGGAGSGYTF
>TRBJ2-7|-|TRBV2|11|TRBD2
TGTGCCAGCAGTTTATTGACTAGCGAGTACTTC
CASSLLTSEYF
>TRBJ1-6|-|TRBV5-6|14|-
TGTGCCAGCAGCTTGGGGGGCGGGAATTCACCCCTCCACTTT
CASSLGGGNSPLHF
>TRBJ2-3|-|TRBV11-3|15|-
TGTGCCAGCAGCCCTAGCCGGGGAGGCCTGAATACGCAGTATTTT
CASSPSRGGLNTQYF
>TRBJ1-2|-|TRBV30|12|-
TGTGCCTGGAGTCCCAGGGTCCATGGCTACACCTTC
CAWSPRVHGYTF
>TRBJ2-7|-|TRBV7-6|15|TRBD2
TGTGCCAGCAGCTCTTTAGCGGGAGCTAGGTACGAGCAGTACTTC
CASSSLAGARYEQYF
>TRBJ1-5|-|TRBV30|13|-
TGTGCCTGGTCCAAAGGGCTGGCTCAGCCCCAGCATTTT
CAWSKGLAQPQHF
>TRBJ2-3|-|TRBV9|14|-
TGTGCCAGCAGCGTACAGGGGCGAGTCGATACGCAGTATTTT
CASSVQGRVDTQYF
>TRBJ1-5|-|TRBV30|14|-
TGTGCCTGGGCTAAGGGGGACGGCAATCAGCCCCAGCATTTT
CAWAKGDGNQPQHF
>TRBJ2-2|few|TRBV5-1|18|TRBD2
TGCGCCAGCCGACTAGCGGGAGGGTTTGGAACGAACACCGGGGAGCTGTTTTTT
CASRLAGGFGTNTGELFF
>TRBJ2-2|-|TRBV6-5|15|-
TGTGCCAGCAGGAAGGGACGGATGAACACCGGGGAGCTGTTTTTT
CASRKGRMNTGELFF